This T cell receptor beta chain was captured by sequencing in a study of beta chain features in type 1 diabetes. Study-wide points: Moderate yet significant TCRB CDR3 shortening was seen in Type 1 diabetes patients in all four CD4+ subsets.

Reverse transcription of all isolated RNA meant that expressed TCRB transcripts were sequenced. The assay was immunoSEQ multiplex PCR, and TCRdb's table has in-frame clones only and misses some. This table holds 600,000 to 700,000 clones, 13% found once. Germline CDR1 and CDR2: KGHSH and LQKENI. CDR3 size: 14 residues. V lost 6 bases and J lost 4; bases outside the gene matches: 6. This clone was counted only a few times. Its antigen is not identified. Other DNA variants within this sample encode the same CDR3. Sample: naive CD4+ T cells from blood. The clonotype comes from a man between 18 and 35 years old with type 1 diabetes. This chain connects TRBV18 to TRBJ1-5, with 7 bases matching TRBD1. The DNA for the CDR3 is TGTGCCAGCTCTCCAGGGGGAGGGAATCAGCCCCAGCATTTT. Protein: CASSPGGGNQPQHF.